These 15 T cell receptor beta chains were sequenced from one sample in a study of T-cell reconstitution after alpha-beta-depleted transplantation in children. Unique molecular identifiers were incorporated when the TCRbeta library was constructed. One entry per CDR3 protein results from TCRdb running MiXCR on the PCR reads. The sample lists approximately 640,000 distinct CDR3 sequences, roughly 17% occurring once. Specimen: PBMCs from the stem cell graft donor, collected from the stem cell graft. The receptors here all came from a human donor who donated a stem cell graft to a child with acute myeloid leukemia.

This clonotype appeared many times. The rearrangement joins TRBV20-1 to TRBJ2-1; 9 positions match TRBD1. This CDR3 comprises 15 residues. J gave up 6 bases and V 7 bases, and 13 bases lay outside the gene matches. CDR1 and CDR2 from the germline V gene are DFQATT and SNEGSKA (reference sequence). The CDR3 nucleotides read TGCAGTGTAGTGTCCCGGGACAGGGCCGGCAATGAGCAGTTCTTC. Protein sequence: CSVVSRDRAGNEQFF.

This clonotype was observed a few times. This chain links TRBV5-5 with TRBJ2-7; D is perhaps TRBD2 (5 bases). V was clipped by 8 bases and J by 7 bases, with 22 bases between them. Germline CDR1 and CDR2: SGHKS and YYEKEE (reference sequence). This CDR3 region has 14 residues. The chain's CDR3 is CARIAPRSTGEQYV. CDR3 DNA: TGTGCCAGAATTGCCCCACGGTCGACGGGGGAGCAGTACGTC.

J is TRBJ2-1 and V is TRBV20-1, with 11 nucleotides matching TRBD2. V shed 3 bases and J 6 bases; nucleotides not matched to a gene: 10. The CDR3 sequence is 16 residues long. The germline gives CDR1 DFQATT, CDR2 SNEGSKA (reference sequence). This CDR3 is CSASGGASGGFNEQFF. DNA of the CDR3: TGCAGTGCTAGCGGGGGGGCTAGCGGGGGGTTCAATGAGCAGTTCTTC.

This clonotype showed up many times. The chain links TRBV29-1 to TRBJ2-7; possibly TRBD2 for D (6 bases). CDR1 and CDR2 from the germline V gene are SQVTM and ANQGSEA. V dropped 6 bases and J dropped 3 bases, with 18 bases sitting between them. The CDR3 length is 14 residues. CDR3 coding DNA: TGCAGCGTGGCCTCGGACCGGGAGTTCTACGAGCAGTACTTC. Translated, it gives CSVASDREFYEQYF.

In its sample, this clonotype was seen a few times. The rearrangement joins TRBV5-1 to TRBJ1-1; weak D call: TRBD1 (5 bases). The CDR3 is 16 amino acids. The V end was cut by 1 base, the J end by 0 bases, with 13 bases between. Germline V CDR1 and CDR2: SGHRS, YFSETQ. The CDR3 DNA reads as TGCGCCAGCAGCTTGAAACAGGTGACGATGAACACTGAAGCTTTCTTT. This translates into CASSLKQVTMNTEAFF.

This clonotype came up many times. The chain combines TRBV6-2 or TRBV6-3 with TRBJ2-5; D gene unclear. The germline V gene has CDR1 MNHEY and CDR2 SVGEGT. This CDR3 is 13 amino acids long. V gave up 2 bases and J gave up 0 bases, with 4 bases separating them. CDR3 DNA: TGTGCCAGCAGTTACCAGTACCAAGAGACCCAGTACTTC. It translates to CASSYQYQETQYF.

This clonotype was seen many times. The CDR3 DNA is TGCAGTGCTAGAGATGACTCCGAGTCACCCCTCCACTTT. It translates to CSARDDSESPLHF. The chain couples TRBV20-1 to TRBJ1-6; D uncertain. V was trimmed by 0 bases and J by 10 bases, leaving 10 bases between them. CDR3 length equals 13 residues. Germline assignment: CDR1 DFQATT and CDR2 SNEGSKA (reference sequence).

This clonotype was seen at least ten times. The DNA for the CDR3 is TGTGCCAGCAGAGCCGGAGTGGCGGGTGAGCAGTTCTTC. Translated, it gives CASRAGVAGEQFF. The J gene is TRBJ2-1, the V gene TRBV27, with TRBD2 as a possible D gene (5 bases). Per germline, CDR1 MNHEY and CDR2 SMNVEV (reference sequence). Deletions cut 6 bases from V and 9 bases from J, with 15 bases between. This CDR3 has 13 residues.

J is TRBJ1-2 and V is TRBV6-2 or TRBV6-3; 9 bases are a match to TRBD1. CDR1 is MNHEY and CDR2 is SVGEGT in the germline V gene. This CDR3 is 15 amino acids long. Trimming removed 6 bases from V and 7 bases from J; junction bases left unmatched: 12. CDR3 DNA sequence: TGTGCCAGCAGAGCGGGACAGGGTTCAGTCGGTGGCTACACCTTC. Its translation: CASRAGQGSVGGYTF.

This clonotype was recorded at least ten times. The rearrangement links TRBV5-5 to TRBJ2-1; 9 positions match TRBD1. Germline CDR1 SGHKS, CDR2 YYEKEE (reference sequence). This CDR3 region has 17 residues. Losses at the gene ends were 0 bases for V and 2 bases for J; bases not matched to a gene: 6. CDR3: CASSLGDRDTTYNEQFF. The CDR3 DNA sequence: TGTGCCAGCAGCTTGGGGGACAGGGACACAACCTACAATGAGCAGTTCTTC.

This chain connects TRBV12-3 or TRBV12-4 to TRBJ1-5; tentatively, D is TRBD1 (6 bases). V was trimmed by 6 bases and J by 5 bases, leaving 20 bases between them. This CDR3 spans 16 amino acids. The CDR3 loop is CASSPNRAQGDQPQHF. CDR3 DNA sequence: TGTGCCAGCAGCCCGAACAGGGCCCAAGGGGATCAGCCCCAGCATTTT.

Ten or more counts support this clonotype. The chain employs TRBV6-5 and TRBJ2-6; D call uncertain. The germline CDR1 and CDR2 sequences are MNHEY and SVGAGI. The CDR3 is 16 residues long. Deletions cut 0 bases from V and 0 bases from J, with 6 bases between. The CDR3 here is CASSYSKSSGANVLTF. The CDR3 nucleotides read TGTGCCAGCAGTTACTCGAAGAGCTCTGGGGCCAACGTCCTGACTTTC.

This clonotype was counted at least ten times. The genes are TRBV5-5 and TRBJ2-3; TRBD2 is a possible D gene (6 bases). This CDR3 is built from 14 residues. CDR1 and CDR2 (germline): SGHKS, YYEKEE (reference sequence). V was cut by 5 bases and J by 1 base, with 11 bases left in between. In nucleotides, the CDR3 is TGTGCCAGCAGTTTTCGCGGGGGCACAGATACGCAGTATTTT. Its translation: CASSFRGGTDTQYF.

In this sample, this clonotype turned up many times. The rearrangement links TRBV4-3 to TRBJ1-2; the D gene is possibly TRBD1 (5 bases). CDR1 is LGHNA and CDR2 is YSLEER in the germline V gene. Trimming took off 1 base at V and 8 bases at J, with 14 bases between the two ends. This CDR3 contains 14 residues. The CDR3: CASSQVTGLAGYTF. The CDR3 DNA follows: TGCGCCAGCAGCCAAGTAACAGGACTCGCCGGCTACACCTTC.

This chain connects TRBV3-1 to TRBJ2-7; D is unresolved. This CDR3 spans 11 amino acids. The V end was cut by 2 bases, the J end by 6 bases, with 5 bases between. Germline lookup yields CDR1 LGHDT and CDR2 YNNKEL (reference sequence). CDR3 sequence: CASSQLSEQYF. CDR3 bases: TGTGCCAGCAGCCAATTGTCCGAGCAGTACTTC.